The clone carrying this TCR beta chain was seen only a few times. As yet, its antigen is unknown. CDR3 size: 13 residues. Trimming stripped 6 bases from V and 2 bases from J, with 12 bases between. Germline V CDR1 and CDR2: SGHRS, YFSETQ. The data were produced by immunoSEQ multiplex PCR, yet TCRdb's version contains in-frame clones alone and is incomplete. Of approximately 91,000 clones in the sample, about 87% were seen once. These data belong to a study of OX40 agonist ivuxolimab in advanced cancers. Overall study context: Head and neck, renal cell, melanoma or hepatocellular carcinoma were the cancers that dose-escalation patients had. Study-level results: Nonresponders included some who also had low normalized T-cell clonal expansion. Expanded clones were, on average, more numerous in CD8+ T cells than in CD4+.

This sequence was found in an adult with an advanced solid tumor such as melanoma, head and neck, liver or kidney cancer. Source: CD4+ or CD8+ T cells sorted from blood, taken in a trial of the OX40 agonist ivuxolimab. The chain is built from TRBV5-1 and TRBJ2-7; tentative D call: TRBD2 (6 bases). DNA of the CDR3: TGCGCCAGCACACGGGAGCCAGCCTACGAGCAGTACTTC. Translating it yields CASTREPAYEQYF. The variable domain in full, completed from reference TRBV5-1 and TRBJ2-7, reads KAGVTQTPRYLIKTRGQQVTLSCSPISGHRSVSWYQQTPGQGLQFLFEYFSETQRNKGNFPGRFSGRQFSNSRSEMNVSTLELGDSALYLCASTREPAYEQYFGPGTRLTVT.